This TCR beta chain was sequenced for a study of blood T cell repertoires in COVID-19. Per the authors' pipeline: Reference gene primer amplification in the assay estimated nucleated cell counts. Measured with immunoSEQ multiplex PCR; TCRdb has only the in-frame clones, and not every one. V, J and clone size are those of that table, while D and trimming were read from the DNA. This repertoire shows 200,000 to 250,000 clones, roughly 79% found once; its top ten account for 15%. Germline V gene lookup returns CDR1 MNHEY and CDR2 SMNVEV (reference sequence). The CDR3 contains 16 residues. V was pared by 3 bases and J by 3 bases, with 7 bases of the junction left unmatched. This clone was seen just once.

The chain carries TRBV27 and TRBJ1-1, with TRBD1 matching over 10 bases. The source of this sequence is a man aged 40-49 years who had recovered from COVID-19. The sequencing sample was made of PBMCs or T cells enriched from blood (not recorded which). The CDR3 nucleotides are TGTGCCAGCAGTTTCAGGACAGGGGGGAGGGACACTGAAGCTTTCTTT. It is translated as CASSFRTGGRDTEAFF.